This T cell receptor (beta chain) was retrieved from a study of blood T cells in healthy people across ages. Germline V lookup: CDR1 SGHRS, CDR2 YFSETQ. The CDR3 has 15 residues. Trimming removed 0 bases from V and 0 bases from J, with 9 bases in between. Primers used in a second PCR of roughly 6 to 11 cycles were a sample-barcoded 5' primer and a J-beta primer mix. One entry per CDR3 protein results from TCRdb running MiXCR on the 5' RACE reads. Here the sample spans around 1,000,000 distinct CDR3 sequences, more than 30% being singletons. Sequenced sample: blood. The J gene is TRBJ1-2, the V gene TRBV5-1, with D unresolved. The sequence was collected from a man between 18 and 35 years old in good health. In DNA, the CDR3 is TGCGCCAGCAGCTTGGAAGGGTGGGCTAACTATGGCTACACCTTC. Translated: CASSLEGWANYGYTF.